Listed here are 21 T cell receptor beta chains from one sample, sequenced in a study of blood T cell repertoires in COVID-19. Profiled with immunoSEQ multiplex PCR; TCRdb holds only in-frame clones, not every one. The sample consists of 140,000 to 150,000 clones, about 85% of them appearing once. The sample was PBMCs or T cells enriched from blood (not recorded which). These receptors all come from a woman between 40 and 55 years old who had recovered from COVID-19.

The chain uses TRBV5-1 and TRBJ1-4, with 7 positions matching TRBD1. This CDR3 has 16 residues. J lost 0 bases, V lost 0 bases, and 2 bases had no gene match. In germline, CDR1 is SGHRS, CDR2 YFSETQ. CDR3: CASSLGQGATNEKLFF. As DNA, the CDR3 is TGCGCCAGCAGCTTGGGACAGGGCGCAACTAATGAAAAACTGTTTTTT.

This chain uses TRBV5-1 with TRBJ1-1, with D perhaps matching TRBD1 (5 bases). V was cut by 4 bases and J by 0 bases, with 13 bases left in between. The CDR3 consists of 15 residues. Germline CDR1 SGHRS, CDR2 YFSETQ. This CDR3 is CASSDGGTLNTEAFF. CDR3 DNA: TGCGCCAGCAGCGACGGAGGGACCCTGAACACTGAAGCTTTCTTT.

The chain joins TRBV2 to TRBJ1-6, with 7 bases aligning to TRBD1. From germline, CDR1 is SNHLY and CDR2 FYNNEI. The ends lost 6 bases at V and 4 bases at J; junction bases unmatched: 3. This CDR3 is 14 amino acids long. The CDR3 DNA sequence: TGTGCCAGCAGACCGGGACAGTATAATTCACCCCTCCACTTT. It translates to CASRPGQYNSPLHF.

The chain employs TRBV19 and TRBJ2-1; 8 positions agree with TRBD2. V shed 7 bases, J shed 3 bases, and the junction held 5 bases outside the gene matches. The CDR3 totals 14 residues. Germline V gene sequence: CDR1 LNHDA, CDR2 SQIVND (reference sequence). The CDR3 DNA reads TGTGCCAGTAAGGAGCGGGAGAGCTACAATGAGCAGTTCTTC. This sequence encodes CASKERESYNEQFF.

The rearrangement links TRBV4-1 to TRBJ1-3, with TRBD1 matching 12 bases. The V gene end was trimmed by 4 bases and the J gene end by 1 base; junction bases not matched to a gene: 14. The CDR3 is 20 amino acids. CDR1 is MGHRA, CDR2 YSYEKL, per germline. CDR3 loop: CASSRLTPGQGATSGNTIYF. As DNA, the CDR3 is TGCGCCAGCAGCCGCCTGACCCCGGGACAGGGGGCGACTTCTGGAAACACCATATATTTT.

This sequence joins TRBV30 and TRBJ1-2; 10 nucleotides line up with TRBD1. V was pared by 2 bases and J by 8 bases, with 5 bases of the junction left unmatched. This CDR3 is built from 13 residues. Germline lookup yields CDR1 GTSNPN and CDR2 SVGIG (reference sequence). The CDR3 bases are TGTGCCTGGAGTAAGGGACAGGGGAAGGGCTACACCTTC. This encodes CAWSKGQGKGYTF.

V gene TRBV7-9 combines with J gene TRBJ2-7, with TRBD2 matching over 10 bases. Per germline, CDR1 SEHNR and CDR2 FQNEAQ (reference sequence). This CDR3 is built from 16 residues. J was trimmed by 5 bases and V by 2 bases; bases with no gene match: 9. The CDR3: CASSLLAGGFDHEQYF. The CDR3, as DNA: TGTGCCAGCAGCTTATTAGCGGGGGGCTTCGATCACGAGCAGTACTTC.

The gene calls are TRBV2 and TRBJ1-6; 11 nucleotides agree with TRBD1. CDR3 length equals 15 residues. Germline V CDR1 and CDR2: SNHLY, FYNNEI. J was trimmed by 8 bases and V by 3 bases; bases with no gene match: 3. The CDR3 DNA reads as TGTGCCAGCAGTGAGGACAGGGGGCGGCATTCACCCCTCCACTTT. It yields the protein CASSEDRGRHSPLHF.

In its sample, this clone was seen once. V is TRBV19 and J is TRBJ2-2; perhaps TRBD1 as D (6 bases). The V end lost 1 base, the J end lost 4 bases, and 10 bases lay between the germline ends. The CDR3 contains 15 residues. Germline V lookup: CDR1 LNHDA, CDR2 SQIVND (reference sequence). CDR3 amino acids: CASSIGAGVTGELFF. Here the CDR3 DNA reads TGTGCCAGTAGTATAGGGGCAGGGGTCACCGGGGAGCTGTTTTTT.

This rearrangement joins TRBV5-1 to TRBJ2-2, with 7 bases identical to TRBD1. This CDR3 region has 15 residues. V was clipped by 4 bases and J by 2 bases; unmatched bases: 5. CDR1 is SGHRS, CDR2 YFSETQ, per germline. The CDR3 DNA reads TGCGCCAGCAGCGAGGGACAGCTTAACACCGGGGAGCTGTTTTTT. Encoded protein: CASSEGQLNTGELFF.

The chain uses TRBV29-1 and TRBJ2-3; 9 bases are a match to TRBD2. The CDR3 sequence is 14 residues long. V was clipped by 4 bases and J by 3 bases; unmatched bases: 5. Germline lookup yields CDR1 SQVTM and CDR2 ANQGSEA. The DNA for the CDR3 is TGCAGCGTTGCCCCTAGCGGGACGACAGATACGCAGTATTTT. This codes for CSVAPSGTTDTQYF.

The chain couples TRBV29-1 to TRBJ1-1, with D perhaps TRBD1 (6 bases). Trimming took 4 bases from V and 10 from J, leaving 22 bases between them. Germline V gene sequence: CDR1 SQVTM, CDR2 ANQGSEA. This CDR3 is 14 amino acids long. In DNA, the CDR3 is TGCAGCGTTGGGGGTACAGGGAAAGATGTAGGAGCTTTCTTT. Protein sequence: CSVGGTGKDVGAFF. Looking up the rest from reference TRBV29-1 and TRBJ1-1 gives the full variable domain: SAVISQKPSRDICQRGTSLTIQCQVDSQVTMMFWYRQQPGQSLTLIATANQGSEATYESGFVIDKFPISRPNLTFSTLTVSNMSPEDSSIYLCSVGGTGKDVGAFFGQGTRLTVV.

The chain couples TRBV2 to TRBJ2-7, with TRBD1 matching 8 bases. The trim removed 4 bases at V and 2 bases at J, leaving 7 bases unmatched. The CDR3 has 15 amino acids. Germline values: CDR1 SNHLY, CDR2 FYNNEI. The CDR3 nucleotides are TGTGCCAGCAGTGGGAGGGGACAGGCCACCTACGAGCAGTACTTC. Residues: CASSGRGQATYEQYF.

The chain employs TRBV5-1 and TRBJ2-5, with D unresolved. The V end lost 0 bases, the J end lost 5 bases, and 8 bases lay between the germline ends. The CDR3 totals 13 residues. Germline CDR1 reads SGHRS; CDR2 reads YFSETQ. CDR3 residues: CASSLGAMETQYF. The DNA for the CDR3 is TGCGCCAGCAGCTTGGGGGCCATGGAGACCCAGTACTTC.

The rearrangement links TRBV10-2 to TRBJ2-7; maybe TRBD1 (5 bases). The germline V gene has CDR1 WSHSY and CDR2 SAAADI. CDR3 length equals 13 residues. V gave up 4 bases and J gave up 4 bases, with 11 bases separating them. CDR3 DNA sequence: TGCGCCAGCAGTGTTACAGGCAATTACGAGCAGTACTTC. Encoded protein: CASSVTGNYEQYF.

The CDR3 spells CASSIDGGSSDEQYF. The CDR3 DNA sequence: TGTGCCAGTAGTATAGACGGAGGAAGCTCTGACGAGCAGTACTTC. J is TRBJ2-7 and V is TRBV19, with TRBD2 as a possible D gene (5 bases). The V end was cut by 0 bases, the J end by 5 bases, with 14 bases between. Germline values: CDR1 LNHDA, CDR2 SQIVND (reference sequence). CDR3 length: 15 residues. Full variable domain (rest looked up from reference TRBV19 and TRBJ2-7): DGGITQSPKYLFRKEGQNVTLSCEQNLNHDAMYWYRQDPGQGLRLIYYSQIVNDFQKGDIAEGYSVSREKKESFPLTVTSAQKNPTAFYLCASSIDGGSSDEQYFGPGTRLTVT.

The chain is built from TRBV2 and TRBJ2-7, with TRBD1 as a possible D gene (5 bases). Between the trimmed V and J ends, which lost 6 bases and 0 bases, there was a span of 9 bases. CDR3 length: 13 amino acids. CDR1 and CDR2 from the germline V gene are SNHLY and FYNNEI. This chain's CDR3 is CASRGLSSYEQYF. In nucleotides, the CDR3 is TGTGCCAGCAGGGGGCTTAGCTCCTACGAGCAGTACTTC.

The CDR3 region is CASTREVAEVGTGELFF. In DNA form, the CDR3 reads TGTGCCAGCACTCGGGAAGTAGCGGAGGTAGGGACCGGGGAGCTGTTTTTT. The chain recombines TRBV25-1 with TRBJ2-2; a weak D match, TRBD2 (6 bases). Germline values: CDR1 MGHDK, CDR2 SYGVNS. The CDR3 sequence is 17 residues long. With 7 bases removed from V and 5 bases from J, the gap between germline ends came to 23 bases. Full variable domain (outside the CDR3, taken from reference TRBV25-1 and TRBJ2-2): EADIYQTPRYLVIGTGKKITLECSQTMGHDKMYWYQQDPGMELHLIHYSYGVNSTEKGDLSSESTVSRIRTEHFPLTLESARPSHTSQYLCASTREVAEVGTGELFFGEGSRLTVL.

The chain is built from TRBV30 and TRBJ1-6, with 8 bases identical to TRBD1. This CDR3 region has 14 residues. Trimming cost V 3 bases and J 14 bases; bases outside gene matches: 12. CDR1 and CDR2 (germline): GTSNPN, SVGIG (reference sequence). The CDR3 DNA reads as TGTGCCTGGAGCCGGGGACAGGCAGCTAGGACCCTCCACTTT. The encoded protein is CAWSRGQAARTLHF.

This chain joins TRBV6-5 and TRBJ1-1, with TRBD1 matching 7 bases. V was pared by 6 bases and J by 1 base, with 5 bases of the junction left unmatched. Germline CDR1 and CDR2: MNHEY and SVGAGI. The CDR3 covers 14 residues. In DNA, the CDR3 is TGTGCCAGCAGAGGGGACAGCGCGAACACTGAAGCTTTCTTT. Residues: CASRGDSANTEAFF.

The chain uses TRBV5-5 and TRBJ2-3; D might be TRBD1 (6 bases). The CDR3 runs 15 residues. Germline V gene lookup returns CDR1 SGHKS and CDR2 YYEKEE (reference sequence). Trimming took off 2 bases at V and 0 bases at J, with 10 bases between the two ends. The CDR3 DNA reads TGTGCCAGCAGCTTTGGACAGATTAGCACAGATACGCAGTATTTT. Translating it yields CASSFGQISTDTQYF.